The T cell receptor beta chain described here comes from a study of identical twins. MiXCR, applied by TCRdb to the 5' RACE reads, yields one record per CDR3 protein. The table has around 550,000 distinct CDR3 sequences, 13% to 15% seen once; the top ten hold roughly 0.43%. This clonotype was counted a few times. The sample also formed part of further work on yellow fever vaccine responses in identical twins. That report notes: Reportedly, twins showed a vaccine T cell response that looked partly convergent and partly personalized.

Material: CD4+ T cells sorted from blood. The TCR was taken from a woman younger than 30 in good health.

The CDR3 loop is CSVWTSGNYEQYF. The DNA for the CDR3 is TGCAGCGTCTGGACTAGCGGGAATTACGAGCAGTACTTC. The chain combines TRBV29-1 with TRBJ2-7, with TRBD2 matching over 12 bases. The CDR3 consists of 13 residues. Germline V gene data show CDR1 as SQVTM and CDR2 as ANQGSEA. V dropped 6 bases and J dropped 4; count of bases not matched to a gene: 4.